These 14 T cell receptor beta chains were all obtained from the same sample, sequenced in a study of regulatory T cells in long-lasting Graves disease. To make TCR beta libraries, researchers used iRepertoire HTBI primers and Arm-PCR of CDR3 regions. One entry per CDR3 protein, called by TCRdb with MiXCR from the multiplex PCR reads. In the table there are approximately 290,000 distinct CDR3 sequences, roughly 21% of which are singletons. Time point meaning: persistent/refractory GD, antithyroid drugs over 5 years with positive TRAb. From PBMCs, RNA was extracted and then used to make the TCR library. The sequenced sample was peripheral blood mononuclear cells (PBMCs), obtained when the disease was refractory, from a patient treated with antithyroid drugs. These receptors were collected from a female donor with Graves disease.

This clonotype was detected ten times or more. The chain has TRBV6-5 and TRBJ1-1, with a weak D call TRBD1 (5 bases). V lost 0 bases, J lost 1 base, and 12 bases lay in between. Germline CDR1 MNHEY, CDR2 SVGAGI. CDR3 length equals 16 residues. CDR3 sequence: CASSYSWGFGNTEAFF. Here the CDR3 DNA reads TGTGCCAGCAGTTACTCGTGGGGGTTCGGGAACACTGAAGCTTTCTTT.

In this sample, this clonotype turned up many times. The chain has TRBV6-1 and TRBJ2-5; 7 nucleotides match TRBD2. The CDR3 covers 14 residues. V lost 6 bases to trimming and J lost 5 bases; unmatched junction nucleotides: 9. Germline V lookup: CDR1 MNHNS, CDR2 SASEGT. In nucleotides, the CDR3 is TGTGCCAGCAGCCCAGATTGGGGAGGGGAGACCCAGTACTTC. This gives the protein CASSPDWGGETQYF.

This clonotype was observed a few times. The CDR3 DNA follows: TGTGCCAGCAGTTTTCTAGCATCCTATGGCTACACCTTC. Protein sequence: CASSFLASYGYTF. V and J are TRBV28 and TRBJ1-2; D remains ambiguous. V was trimmed by 3 bases and J by 4 bases, leaving 9 bases between them. The CDR3 is made up of 13 amino acids. CDR1 is MDHEN and CDR2 is SYDVKM in the germline V gene.

On this clonotype itself: An end of the junction does not agree with germline; a read error may underlie this. This chain links TRBV6-1 with TRBJ1-1; perhaps TRBD1 as D (5 bases). CDR3 length equals 14 residues. Germline V lookup: CDR1 MNHNS, CDR2 SASEGT. CDR3 nucleotides: TGTGCCAGCAGCCCCAGGGCCCAGAACACTAAAGCTTTCTTT. This codes for CASSPRAQNTKAFF.

This clonotype has more than one count but fewer than ten. V usage is TRBV7-6 and J usage is TRBJ2-3; 7 nucleotides agree with TRBD2. CDR1 and CDR2 from the germline V gene are SGHVS and FNYEAQ. This CDR3 spans 14 amino acids. The ends lost 6 bases at V and 4 bases at J; junction bases unmatched: 7. The CDR3 protein is CASSAGTKADTQYF. In nucleotides, the CDR3 is TGTGCCAGCAGTGCCGGGACTAAAGCAGATACGCAGTATTTT.

The chain couples TRBV12-3 or TRBV12-4 to TRBJ2-3; D gene ambiguous. The length of the CDR3 is 12 residues. V gave up 6 bases and J gave up 0 bases, with 4 bases separating them. The CDR3 reads CASSLSTDTQYF. CDR3 in DNA: TGTGCCAGCAGCTTAAGCACAGATACGCAGTATTTT.

This clonotype turned up a few times. The CDR3 is CASSPLPGGTGANVLTF. CDR3 DNA sequence: TGTGCCAGCTCACCCCTCCCAGGGGGCACTGGGGCCAACGTCCTGACTTTC. This chain uses TRBV18 with TRBJ2-6; 8 bases match TRBD1. The ends lost 3 bases at V and 2 bases at J; junction bases unmatched: 6. Germline V gene sequence: CDR1 KGHSH, CDR2 LQKENI. This CDR3 region has 17 residues.

This clonotype was seen only once. This may be a read error, as it is one base from a much larger clone. This sequence joins TRBV30 and TRBJ2-5; D unclear. Looked up from germline, CDR1 is GTSNPN and CDR2 is SVGIG (reference sequence). This CDR3 spans 13 amino acids. The CDR3 sequence is CARSVRMWETQYF. The DNA of the CDR3 is TGTGCCCGGAGTGTTCGGATGTGGGAGACCCAGTACTTC. Supplemented by reference TRBV30 and TRBJ2-5, the full variable domain reads SQTIHQWPATLVQPVGSPLSLECTVEGTSNPNLYWYRQAAGRGLQLLFYSVGIGQISSEVPQNLSASRPQDRQFILSSKKLLLSDSGFYLCARSVRMWETQYFGPGTRLLVL.

This clonotype appeared a few times. The chain joins TRBV6-2 or TRBV6-3 to TRBJ1-5; D gene uncertain. CDR1 MNHEY and CDR2 SVGEGT come from the germline V gene. Trimming took off 2 bases at V and 5 bases at J, with 10 bases between the two ends. This CDR3 region has 14 residues. Here the CDR3 DNA reads TGTGCCAGCAGTTACCTTTTCGGGGATCAGCCCCAGCATTTT. It is translated as CASSYLFGDQPQHF.

The CDR3 region is CASSSPGSGVSEAFF. The DNA of the CDR3 is TGTGCCAGCAGTTCCCCCGGGAGTGGGGTGTCTGAAGCTTTCTTT. The J gene is TRBJ1-1, the V gene TRBV28, with D uncertain. Germline V lookup: CDR1 MDHEN, CDR2 SYDVKM. Trimming stripped 4 bases from V and 6 bases from J, with 18 bases between. The CDR3 is 15 residues long.

This clonotype was counted at least ten times. The V gene is TRBV5-6, the J gene TRBJ2-5; perhaps TRBD1 as D (6 bases). Germline CDR1 and CDR2: SGHDT and YYEEEE. CDR3 size: 14 residues. V was clipped by 0 bases and J by 3 bases, with 9 bases between them. CDR3 loop: CASSLVAGEETQYF. In nucleotides, the CDR3 is TGTGCCAGCAGCTTGGTGGCAGGGGAAGAGACCCAGTACTTC. The full variable domain, rest sourced from reference TRBV5-6 and TRBJ2-5, is DAGVTQSPTHLIKTRGQQVTLRCSPKSGHDTVSWYQQALGQGPQFIFQYYEEEERQRGNFPDRFSGHQFPNYSSELNVNALLLGDSALYLCASSLVAGEETQYFGPGTRLLVL.

The V and J genes are TRBV11-2 and TRBJ1-6; weak D call: TRBD1 (5 bases). Trimming cost V 5 bases and J 8 bases, with 13 bases left between them. The germline CDR1 and CDR2 sequences are SGHAT and FQNNGV. CDR3 length equals 14 residues. Here the CDR3 reads CASSPRVRDSPLHF. In nucleotides, the CDR3 is TGTGCCAGCAGCCCTCGGGTCAGGGATTCACCCCTCCACTTT.

The genes are TRBV30 and TRBJ1-5; weak D call: TRBD1 (5 bases). The CDR3 spans 14 residues. The ends were cut back, 0 bases at V and 8 bases at J, with 14 bases in the middle. The germline V gene has CDR1 GTSNPN and CDR2 SVGIG (reference sequence). In DNA, the CDR3 is TGTGCCTGGAGTGTAGCCGGGGCGGAGAAGCCCCAGCATTTT. It yields the protein CAWSVAGAEKPQHF.

The genes are TRBV7-2 and TRBJ1-6; D is possibly TRBD1 (5 bases). Germline V gives CDR1 SGHTA, CDR2 FQGNSA. Trimming shortened V by 1 base and J by 13 bases, and 14 bases separated the two germline ends. The CDR3 spans 14 residues. Here the CDR3 reads CASSLGQGNPPLHF. DNA of the CDR3: TGTGCCAGCAGCTTAGGTCAGGGCAACCCTCCCCTCCACTTT.